The clone carrying this T cell receptor beta chain has more than one count but fewer than ten. What it binds is not known. These data are taken from a study of molecular identifiers for immune sequencing clone quantification. The study's findings and limits: Among effectors, clones above 20 RNA copies held over 99% of molecules; among naive cells, under 1%.

A CD8+CD4-CCR7+CD45RA+ phenotype served as the sorting definition for naive CD8 T cells. Library preparation followed earlier protocols using designated TCR primers. TCRdb fed the PCR reads into MiXCR, producing one record per CDR3 protein. The sample consists of about 300,000 distinct CDR3 sequences, around 21% of them appearing once. Germline CDR1 and CDR2: DFQATT and SNEGSKA (reference sequence). The CDR3 is made up of 15 amino acids. With 5 bases clipped from V and 0 bases from J, the junction kept 3 bases outside the gene matches. This receptor was taken from a human donor in good health. Some libraries in this study had Jurkat cell RNA spiked in. The chain recombines TRBV20-1 with TRBJ2-2, with TRBD2 matching over 10 bases. The sample comprised naive CD8+ T cells from blood, with Jurkat cell RNA spiked in. This sample's subset: FACS-sorted CD8+CD4-CCR7+CD45RA+ naive T cells. CDR3 residues: CSAEGLAANTGELFF. CDR3 in DNA: TGCAGTGCTGAAGGACTAGCGGCGAACACCGGGGAGCTGTTTTTT.